This is a list of T cell receptor beta chains from one sample in a study of blood T cell repertoires in COVID-19. Produced via immunoSEQ multiplex PCR; TCRdb's table is partial and in-frame only. The sample has 300,000 to 400,000 clones; about 90% are singletons. The sequenced sample consisted of peripheral blood. These receptors originate from a woman aged 18-29 years who had recovered from COVID-19. Each CDR3 is given with its conserved first and last residue. Fields, in order: CDR3 DNA, CDR3 protein, V gene, clone size, J gene, D gene. D genes are given only for firm matches. Where a row states a size, it is once, few, many or the class of an expanded clone; other rows omit it.

TGTGCCAGCAGGGGACTCCACTACAATGAGCAGTTCTTC | CASRGLHYNEQFF | TRBV12-3/TRBV12-4 | . | TRBJ2-1 | .
TGTGCCAGCCATACCGAGGCTAGCGGGATCGCAGATACGCAGTATTTT | CASHTEASGIADTQYF | TRBV7-9 | . | TRBJ2-3 | TRBD2
TGCAGTGCTAGACGCACTGAGACCCAGTACTTC | CSARRTETQYF | TRBV20-1 | . | TRBJ2-5 | .
TGTGCCAGCAGTTCAATTTACCGGGACAGGGGCGAGGATAATAACTATGGCTACACCTTC | CASSSIYRDRGEDNNYGYTF | TRBV6-2/TRBV6-3 | . | TRBJ1-2 | TRBD1
TGTGCCTGGACTAGAATAAACTATGGCTACACCTTC | CAWTRINYGYTF | TRBV30 | . | TRBJ1-2 | .
TGTGCCAGCAGCTTCGACAGGGGGGTCCAGCCCCAGCATTTT | CASSFDRGVQPQHF | TRBV5-6 | . | TRBJ1-5 | TRBD1
TGTGCCAGCAGCCCCCCGGTGGGGGCCAACTATGGCTACACCTTC | CASSPPVGANYGYTF | TRBV5-4 | . | TRBJ1-2 | .
TGTGCCAGCAGCCCCGGACAGGGGGCCGAAAAACTGTTTTTT | CASSPGQGAEKLFF | TRBV6-5 | . | TRBJ1-4 | TRBD1
TGTGCCAGCAGCTTGGACAGGGGGCTTTCAACTAATGAAAAACTGTTTTTT | CASSLDRGLSTNEKLFF | TRBV5-4 | . | TRBJ1-4 | TRBD1
TGTGCCAGCAGCCGGACAGGATCCACAGATACGCAGTATTTT | CASSRTGSTDTQYF | TRBV6-2/TRBV6-3 | . | TRBJ2-3 | TRBD1
TGTGCCAGCAGCCAAGACCGCGGGACAGGGCTGTATGGCTACACCTTC | CASSQDRGTGLYGYTF | TRBV4-2 | . | TRBJ1-2 | TRBD1
TGTGCCAGCAGTGAACTAGCGGGAGGATCGTGGGGGGGCAATGAGCAGTTCTTC | CASSELAGGSWGGNEQFF | TRBV2 | few | TRBJ2-1 | TRBD2
TGTGCCAGTAGCGGGGGGAGGGGCAATCAGCCCCAGCATTTT | CASSGGRGNQPQHF | TRBV19 | . | TRBJ1-5 | .
TGTGCCAGCAGCTTAGAGCGCGAGGATACGCAGTATTTT | CASSLEREDTQYF | TRBV7-2 | . | TRBJ2-3 | .
TGTGCCAGCAGCTCGCGAGGGGACAGAATCCCTGAAGCTTTCTTT | CASSSRGDRIPEAFF | TRBV7-2 | . | TRBJ1-1 | TRBD1
TGTGCCATCAGGGGTCTAGCGGGAGACCCAGATACGCAGTATTTT | CAIRGLAGDPDTQYF | TRBV10-3 | . | TRBJ2-3 | TRBD2
TGCGCCAGCAGCTTGGGCGCGGGCGGGGAGCAGTTCTTC | CASSLGAGGEQFF | TRBV5-1 | few | TRBJ2-1 | .
TGTGCCAGCTCTCTCGACAGGGGGAACACTGAAGCTTTCTTT | CASSLDRGNTEAFF | TRBV18 | . | TRBJ1-1 | TRBD1
TGTGCCAGCAGCCTGACGGGGAGCTCCTATAATTCACCCCTCCACTTT | CASSLTGSSYNSPLHF | TRBV27 | . | TRBJ1-6 | .
TGTGCCAGCTCTAGGGGGAACACTGAAGCTTTCTTT | CASSRGNTEAFF | TRBV6-5 | . | TRBJ1-1 | .
TGCGCCAGCAGAAGCGGCCAATTTGAAGATACGCAGTATTTT | CASRSGQFEDTQYF | TRBV10-1 | . | TRBJ2-3 | .
TGTGCCAGCAGCCAACGACTAGCGGGGCAGGGTGATGAGACCCAGTACTTC | CASSQRLAGQGDETQYF | TRBV14 | . | TRBJ2-5 | TRBD2
TGCGCCAGCAGCTTGGCCGGGACAGGGAGGGAGACCCAGTACTTC | CASSLAGTGRETQYF | TRBV5-1 | . | TRBJ2-5 | TRBD1
TGTGCCAGTAGCGAATTGACTAGCGGGAGGGCCTTTGATGAGCAGTTCTTC | CASSELTSGRAFDEQFF | TRBV19 | . | TRBJ2-1 | TRBD2
TGTGCCAGTAGTAGGGTTAGCGGGACAGGGACGATGTGGCAGCCCCAGCATTTT | CASSRVSGTGTMWQPQHF | TRBV19 | once | TRBJ1-5 | TRBD1
TGTGCCAACGGAGGACAGGGACCTAACACTGAAGCTTTCTTT | CANGGQGPNTEAFF | TRBV10-3 | . | TRBJ1-1 | TRBD1
TGTGCCAGCAGTGCCGGGACAGGGTTGTCCACTGAAGCTTTCTTT | CASSAGTGLSTEAFF | TRBV27 | once | TRBJ1-1 | TRBD1
TGTGCCAGCAGCCCAGGGGTGTCCCCTGAAGCTTTCTTT | CASSPGVSPEAFF | TRBV5-6 | . | TRBJ1-1 | .
TGTGCCAGCAGCTTGGGGACTAGCGGGTACCAAGAGACCCAGTACTTC | CASSLGTSGYQETQYF | TRBV5-8 | . | TRBJ2-5 | TRBD2
TGTGCCAGCAGCTTTGGAGGACAGGGTCGCTCACCCCTCCACTTT | CASSFGGQGRSPLHF | TRBV7-9 | few | TRBJ1-6 | TRBD1
TGTGCCAGCAGCGTGCAGGGGCCGAGCACTGAAGCTTTCTTT | CASSVQGPSTEAFF | TRBV5-6 | . | TRBJ1-1 | .
TGCGCCAGCAGCCAAGGACAGGGTGGGGCCAACGTCCTGACTTTC | CASSQGQGGANVLTF | TRBV4-3 | few | TRBJ2-6 | TRBD1
TGTGCCAGCTCGACCGGGGATACGCAGTATTTT | CASSTGDTQYF | TRBV28 | . | TRBJ2-3 | .
TGCGCCAGCAGCACCGGGAGAGTTCTTGAGGGCTACACCTTC | CASSTGRVLEGYTF | TRBV5-1 | . | TRBJ1-2 | .
TGTGCCAGCAGTTTAGGGACAGGGAGGGGCACCATATATTTT | CASSLGTGRGTIYF | TRBV28 | . | TRBJ1-3 | TRBD1
TGTGCCAGCAGTCGGCCCCAAGACAGAAATGAGCAGTTCTTC | CASSRPQDRNEQFF | TRBV6-2/TRBV6-3 | . | TRBJ2-1 | .
TGTGCCAGCAGTTACTCGTCTGGCGGAGAAAAACTGTTTTTT | CASSYSSGGEKLFF | TRBV6-2/TRBV6-3 | . | TRBJ1-4 | .
TGTGCCAGCACGAAAGGGGACAGGCGCCAAGAGACCCAGTACTTC | CASTKGDRRQETQYF | TRBV3-1/TRBV3-2 | . | TRBJ2-5 | TRBD1
TGCGCCAGCAGCTTGGACCCCGGGACAAAAGAGACCCAGTACTTC | CASSLDPGTKETQYF | TRBV5-1 | . | TRBJ2-5 | .
TGTGCCAGCAGCTTGTTAGGACAAGGCGTCTCAGATACGCAGTATTTT | CASSLLGQGVSDTQYF | TRBV5-4 | once | TRBJ2-3 | .
TGTGCCACCAGCAGTACGGAGGCTAGCCCCCATGAGCAGTTCTTC | CATSSTEASPHEQFF | TRBV15 | . | TRBJ2-1 | .
TGTGCCAGCAGCGTAGCGTCTTCCGCCTACAATGAGCAGTTCTTC | CASSVASSAYNEQFF | TRBV9 | . | TRBJ2-1 | .
TGCCGCTTCCGGGGGAGCTCCTACAATGAGCAGTTCTTC | CRFRGSSYNEQFF | TRBV27 | . | TRBJ2-1 | .
TGTGCCAGCATCGACGCGGGCTCTGGGGCCAACGTCCTGACTTTC | CASIDAGSGANVLTF | TRBV6-5 | . | TRBJ2-6 | .
TGTGCCACCAGCAGAGATGCCCGGACAGAGGGGCGCAATCAGCCCCAGCATTTT | CATSRDARTEGRNQPQHF | TRBV15 | . | TRBJ1-5 | .
TGTGCCAGCAGTTACTCGACTCGCAGGGGGGAACCCCAGCATTTT | CASSYSTRRGEPQHF | TRBV6-2/TRBV6-3 | few | TRBJ1-5 | TRBD1
TGTGCCAGCAGTTCTATTACAGGGAGCTCTGGAAACACCATATATTTT | CASSSITGSSGNTIYF | TRBV6-5 | . | TRBJ1-3 | .
TGCGCCACCAGACTCGCCGGTAATTCACCCCTCCACTTT | CATRLAGNSPLHF | TRBV10-2 | . | TRBJ1-6 | .
TGTGCCAGCAGTTACAGCTTTAATTCTGGAAACACCATATATTTT | CASSYSFNSGNTIYF | TRBV27 | . | TRBJ1-3 | .
TGTGCCAGCAGCTCAAAGGCCACAGGGGGGGATGAGCAGTTCTTC | CASSSKATGGDEQFF | TRBV7-9 | . | TRBJ2-1 | .
TGTGCCAGCACCACGGCGGGGTCACCCCTCCACTTT | CASTTAGSPLHF | TRBV28 | . | TRBJ1-6 | .
TGTGCCAGCAGCTTCTTCGGACAGGGTGGGAATCAGCCCCAGCATTTT | CASSFFGQGGNQPQHF | TRBV7-2 | . | TRBJ1-5 | TRBD1
TGCAGCGTGGGACAGATTAGCGGTACCGGGGAGCTGTTTTTT | CSVGQISGTGELFF | TRBV29-1 | . | TRBJ2-2 | .
TGTGCCAGCAGCGTGAGAGCGGGAGATCCTTACAATGAGCAGTTCTTC | CASSVRAGDPYNEQFF | TRBV5-4 | . | TRBJ2-1 | TRBD2
TGTGCCATCAGGAGAGACGGGGGAGTTACCCAGTACTTC | CAIRRDGGVTQYF | TRBV10-3 | . | TRBJ2-5 | .
TGTGCCATCAGGAACAGGGACAGGGGGCTTAATGGCTACACCTTC | CAIRNRDRGLNGYTF | TRBV10-3 | . | TRBJ1-2 | TRBD1
TGTGCCAGCTCACCAGTTTCAGGTAATCAGCCCCAGCATTTT | CASSPVSGNQPQHF | TRBV18 | . | TRBJ1-5 | .
TGTGCCAGCTCACCAGCGGGACAGGGGGTCTATGGCTACACCTTC | CASSPAGQGVYGYTF | TRBV18 | . | TRBJ1-2 | TRBD1
TGTGCCAGTAGTATAACAGGGAGGGATTTTCAGCCCCAGCATTTT | CASSITGRDFQPQHF | TRBV19 | . | TRBJ1-5 | .
TGTGCCATTGGGGTGGAGAGGGTGAACACTGAAGCTTTCTTT | CAIGVERVNTEAFF | TRBV27 | . | TRBJ1-1 | .